This TCR beta chain was documented in a study of T cells in localized non-small cell lung cancer. Measured with immunoSEQ multiplex PCR; TCRdb has only the in-frame clones, and not every one. The sample has tens of thousands of clones; roughly 86% are singletons. Findings and limits, study-wide: Higher T cell density in the blood was associated with longer overall survival, whereas higher adjacent-lung clonality associated with shorter survival.

This clone appeared a few times. Its antigen is as yet unknown. This receptor was taken from a man between 40 and 75 years old with stage I lung adenocarcinoma. This sample comprised peripheral blood, obtained before any cancer treatment.

In DNA form, the CDR3 reads TGTGCCAGCAGCTTAGGGGACATTATCTACGAGCAGTACTTC. Its protein product is CASSLGDIIYEQYF. This chain joins TRBV7-9 and TRBJ2-7; D perhaps matches TRBD1 (6 bases). The CDR3 totals 14 residues. V gave up 1 base and J gave up 3 bases, with 10 bases separating them. CDR1 is SEHNR and CDR2 is FQNEAQ in the germline V gene (reference sequence).